These 5 T cell receptor beta chains were all obtained from the same sample, sequenced in a study of Graves' ophthalmopathy and Graves' hyperthyroidism. The sequenced template was RNA, covering the TCR beta CDR3 region. Following a first-round RT-PCR that used HTBI primers, a second-round multiplex PCR was carried out. TCRdb used MiXCR to reprocess the multiplex PCR reads, holding one entry per CDR3 protein. The sample lists about 620,000 distinct CDR3 sequences, 20% to 25% occurring once. The sample was peripheral blood. These receptors all come from a woman younger than 35 with stable Graves' hyperthyroidism. Some clones in this sample may be carry-over from other donors' samples.

This clonotype was seen a handful of times. Because the CDR3's place on the DNA is in doubt, the DNA is left out and the CDR3 is given as listed by TCRdb. V is TRBV6-5 and J is TRBJ2-5. The CDR3 spans 17 amino acids, including both terminal residues. In germline, CDR1 is MNHEY, CDR2 SVGAGI. This CDR3 is CASSSSQWGEGQETQYF.

V usage is TRBV6-5 and J usage is TRBJ1-1; D is uncertain. CDR1 MNHEY and CDR2 SVGAGI come from the germline V gene. The CDR3 extends over 13 amino acids. V lost 0 bases and J lost 11, with 13 bases in between. CDR3 amino acids: CASSYSGNQNAFF. The CDR3 DNA reads TGTGCCAGCAGTTACTCGGGCAACCAGAACGCTTTCTTT.

This clonotype turned up a few times. The genes are TRBV14 and TRBJ1-1; no clear D. CDR1 and CDR2 from the germline V gene are SGHDN and FVKESK. V was pared by 4 bases and J by 6 bases, with 18 bases between. The CDR3 extends over 15 amino acids. CDR3 coding DNA: TGTGCCAGCAGCCCCCTTCGTATCCGAACGGCTGAAGCTTTCTTT. Translated, it gives CASSPLRIRTAEAFF.

V and J are TRBV30 and TRBJ2-5; 11 nucleotides line up with TRBD2. This CDR3 has 14 residues. Germline trimming cut 2 bases from V and 4 bases from J; bases unmatched to any gene: 3. Germline-derived CDR1 and CDR2 are GTSNPN and SVGIG (reference sequence). The CDR3, as DNA: TGTGCCTGGAGTCCCCTAGCGGGAGGAGAGACCCAGTACTTC. Its protein is CAWSPLAGGETQYF. The complete variable domain, with remaining parts taken from reference TRBV30 and TRBJ2-5, reads SQTIHQWPATLVQPVGSPLSLECTVEGTSNPNLYWYRQAAGRGLQLLFYSVGIGQISSEVPQNLSASRPQDRQFILSSKKLLLSDSGFYLCAWSPLAGGETQYFGPGTRLLVL.

This clonotype came up many times. The gene calls are TRBV29-1 and TRBJ2-7; D possibly uses TRBD1 or TRBD2 (5 bases each). CDR1 is SQVTM and CDR2 is ANQGSEA in the germline V gene. Trimming removed 6 bases at V and 3 bases at J, with 15 bases between. The CDR3 is made up of 13 amino acids. The CDR3: CSVLGDPNYEQYF. The CDR3 DNA reads as TGCAGCGTCCTTGGGGACCCTAACTACGAGCAGTACTTC.